This TCR beta chain was sequenced during a study of CD8+ T cells in alopecia areata. Whole-study findings and limits: Scalp sequencing also captures normal skin's resident alphabeta T cells.

CDR3 size: 12 residues. Trimming removed 5 bases at V and 5 bases at J, with 9 bases between. The germline V gene encodes CDR1 LNHNV and CDR2 YYDKDF (reference sequence). This clone was detected a few times. What it binds is unknown. Within the sample, other DNA sequences also encode this same CDR3. Reverse transcribed after extraction, RNA yielded cDNA as the sequencing template. Sequencing used immunoSEQ multiplex PCR; TCRdb keeps in-frame clones, though not all of them. Here the sample spans 150,000 or so clones, around 47% being singletons. This clonotype was obtained from a human donor with alopecia areata. V gene TRBV15 combines with J gene TRBJ2-5; D is tentatively TRBD1 or TRBD2 (5 bases each). The material sequenced was CD4+ T cells sorted from blood. The CDR3 loop reads CATSRDRETQYF. CDR3 in DNA: TGTGCCACCAGCCGGGACCGCGAGACCCAGTACTTC.